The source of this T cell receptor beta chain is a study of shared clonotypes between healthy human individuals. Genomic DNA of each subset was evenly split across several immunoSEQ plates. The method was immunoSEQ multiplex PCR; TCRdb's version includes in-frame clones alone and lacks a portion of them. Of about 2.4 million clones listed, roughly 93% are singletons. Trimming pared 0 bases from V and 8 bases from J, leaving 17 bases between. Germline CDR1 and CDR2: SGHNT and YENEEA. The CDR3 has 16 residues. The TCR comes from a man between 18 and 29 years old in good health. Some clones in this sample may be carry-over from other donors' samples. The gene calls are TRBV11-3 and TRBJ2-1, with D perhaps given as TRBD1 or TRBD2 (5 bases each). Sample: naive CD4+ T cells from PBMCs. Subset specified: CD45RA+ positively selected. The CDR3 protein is CASSLEAGRGQYEQFF. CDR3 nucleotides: TGTGCCAGCAGCTTAGAGGCTGGTCGGGGCCAATATGAGCAGTTCTTC.